The sequence of this T cell receptor (beta chain) was determined in a study of shared clonotypes between healthy human individuals. Donors, healthy HIV-negative adults, lacked recent acute infections or vaccinations. Some clones are missing from TCRdb's copy, which holds only in-frame ones; the method was immunoSEQ multiplex PCR. The sample includes almost 750,000 clones, 72% of them seen just once. CDR3 length: 14 residues. The germline V gene encodes CDR1 LNHDA and CDR2 SQIVND (reference sequence). Between the trimmed V and J ends, which lost 5 bases and 5 bases, there was a span of 15 bases. The TCR was taken from a woman in her 30s in good health. The chain uses TRBV19 and TRBJ2-5; unclear D gene. The sequencing sample was made of memory CD4+ T cells sorted from blood. Noted subset: CD45RA-negative fraction. The CDR3 DNA is TGTGCCAGTAGTCTGGCAGCCAATGGGGAGACCCAGTACTTC. Protein product: CASSLAANGETQYF.